This entry describes one T cell receptor beta chain. Its target is not known. Other nucleotide sequences from this sample produce the same CDR3. The PCR had 60 Vbeta and 13 Jbeta primers. TCRdb keeps only in-frame clones here, not all; method: immunoSEQ multiplex PCR. Of 150,000 to 180,000 clones detected, about 68% appear once; the ten largest clones hold 2.1%. The germline gives CDR1 SGHDT, CDR2 YYEEEE. CDR3 length equals 13 residues. Between the trimmed V and J ends, which lost 4 bases and 1 base, there was a span of 6 bases. The source of the sample is a study of cytomegalovirus exposure and HLA in healthy donors. Looking at the study overall: Assignment to the Caucasian-associated ancestry cluster applied to 75% to 85% of the approximately 370 genotyped donors.

Regarding the study as a whole: The investigators catalogued 150 or so TCR beta chains as cytomegalovirus-associated. With high specificity and sensitivity, the classifier reportedly diagnosed cytomegalovirus status.

The sample was PBMCs. This clonotype was sampled from a man younger than 45 in good health and CMV-seronegative. This chain uses TRBV5-6 with TRBJ1-3; D is unresolved. The CDR3 reads CASSPGSGNTIYF. For the CDR3, the DNA is TGTGCCAGCAGCCCCGGGTCTGGAAACACCATATATTTT.